This TCR beta chain comes out of a study of long-term antiretroviral therapy in people with HIV (dated by TCRdb to the early 2020s). Some background on the complete study: The earliest samples were collected roughly a decade before the 2015 WHO recommendation for immediate ART, at a time when ART was usually postponed until CD4 counts fell. The cohort contributed about 200 cryopreserved PBMC samples from under 35 adults with confirmed HIV infection, collected serially over a mean of about six years (range 1-12). A retrospective serial study tested whether ART initiation and durable HIV suppression were associated with changes in peripheral blood TRB repertoire composition and diversity. Among the roughly 30 participants with HIV, roughly eleven were female. No cross-contamination during QIAcube processing was seen in test extractions of a monoclonal T-cell line run alongside 30 to 35 polyclonal samples.

Broad study findings and their caveats: Narrower CDR3 length ranges were observed in HIV repertoires than in controls, and an antigen-experienced repertoire with only a slight naive shift after ART was suggested by the network structure. ART initiation was associated with a significant increase in TRB diversity, but diversity stayed significantly below transplant donor controls even after long-term ART. No data were available on ART adherence, viral resistance or therapy changes, limiting inferences about post-ART repertoire changes. Expanded TRB clones identified before ART initiation dominated the repertoire at all time points, although this dominance fluctuated and declined in many PLHIV after ART. Limited PBMC availability meant only the TCR beta chain was sequenced, without alpha chain pairing. Because cell numbers in pre-ART samples were limited, unsorted PBMC were profiled instead of sorted CD4+ and CD8+ T cells. The samples span the years 2004 to 2017, and the ART regimens used may be less effective than current regimens.

From cysteine to phenylalanine, the CDR3 is 16 amino acids long. Of the read, only the CDR3 DNA is kept; its 48 bases are in frame from base 1. At the junction V is shortened by 5 bases and J by 4 bases, with 18 bases in between. CDR1 and CDR2 are drawn from the germline V gene: SNHLY, FYNNEI. Participants were included only if at least one PBMC sample before ART initiation and at least two post-ART samples were available. All participants with HIV were treated in the United States of America. Before DNA extraction, cryopreserved samples of roughly 0.85-10 million PBMC were thawed and washed. At the time of the earliest PBMC sample, participants with HIV were aged between roughly 23 and 60 years. Per participant, PBMC samples came from 1-4 timepoints prior to ART initiation and 2-8 timepoints following ART initiation, for a median of 7 samples. For every participant, serial HIV viral load, CD4+ T-cell count, ART history and demographic data were obtained. A Qiagen kit on a QIAcube was used to extract genomic DNA from unsorted PBMC, with samples processed in batches of 12.

A remark on this clone: Its antigen is unknown. Base-call qualities are not available, and no considerably larger clone is one nucleotide away.

The immunoSEQ hsTCRB v3.0 assay was used at survey level resolution to sequence the TRB variable region. The targeted TRB sequencing depth was roughly 40,000-55,000 T-cell genomes per sample. An Illumina MiSeq with a v3 150-cycle kit was used to sequence the pooled TRB libraries. In the paper's pipeline: Analysis of repertoires was carried out in R inside a reproducible Nextflow workflow spanning QC, data transformation and analysis. LymphoSeq2, an R package for exploring AIRR-Seq data, was used to implement the custom analyses. After excluding a few samples that yielded fewer than 5000 total TRB sequences, approximately 180 HIV repertoires remained for analysis. Of the 188 retained HIV repertoires, over 55 were collected before and about 130 after ART initiation. Repertoires were downsampled to 5000 TRB nucleotide sequences, and summary statistics were averaged over 100 downsampling iterations. Only TRB sequences with CDR3 regions of at least seven amino acids were retained for analysis. Two measures captured diversity: a Shannon entropy-derived clonality score and the Gini coefficient. Repertoire networks linked the top 5000 CDR3 amino acid sequences whenever two sequences differed by an edit distance of one. Antigen specificity groups and MHC restriction were predicted for TRB CDR3 amino acid sequences with GLIPH2. Known CMV, EBV, HIV or tissue antigen associations were flagged by matching CDR3 amino acid sequences against VDJdb and McPAS-TCR. Pre-ART, post-ART and control groups were compared with Wilcoxon signed-rank tests and Holm-Bonferroni correction. Sourced from immuneACCESS, this table was stored by TCRdb with only in-frame sequences that have V and J called. A share of the clones is absent; for the studies checked, an unresolved V gene accounts for under half, and the remainder has no known explanation. Clonal size and the V and J genes are those of that table, whereas D and trimming came from the DNA. Present in this sample are 15,000 to 20,000 clones, around 82% of which were seen just once. The ten largest clones take up 4% to 5% of the sample.

This chain is built from TRBV2 and TRBJ1-5; the D gene is possibly TRBD1, with 6 bases matching. The clonotype was recovered from a man between 18 and 35 years old with HIV. The sample in question was unsorted PBMCs, obtained 0.1 years before starting antiretroviral therapy. The DNA sequence follows: TGTGCCAGCAGTCTCCTAGCTACAGGGAATAATCAGCCCCAGCATTTT. Translated, it reads CASSLLATGNNQPQHF.